This is a list of T cell receptor beta chains from one sample in a study of blood T cell repertoires in COVID-19. Profiling relied on immunoSEQ multiplex PCR, and the TCRdb table lists in-frame clones only, not all of them. Among some 98,000 clones, roughly 82% were seen once, and the ten largest hold approximately 25%. The sequenced sample was peripheral blood. Source of these receptors: a man in his sixties with acute or convalescent COVID-19. Both conserved end residues are part of each CDR3. A D gene is named only where the DNA matches it firmly. Where a row states a size, it is once, few, many or the class of an expanded clone; other rows omit it.

TRBV6-1,-,-,TRBJ1-5,CASSEIPGGANWRYSNQPQHF,TGTGCCAGCAGTGAAATTCCCGGAGGGGCTAATTGGCGATATAGCAATCAGCCCCAGCATTTT
TRBV10-3,-,TRBD2,TRBJ2-3,CAISESGRGVADTQYF,TGTGCCATCAGTGAGTCGGGACGGGGGGTCGCAGATACGCAGTATTTT
TRBV10-3,-,TRBD1,TRBJ1-2,CAIREGGGYYGYTF,TGTGCCATCCGGGAAGGGGGCGGTTACTATGGCTACACCTTC
TRBV4-3,-,-,TRBJ1-5,CASSQDLGTNQPQHF,TGCGCCAGCAGCCAAGATTTGGGCACCAATCAGCCCCAGCATTTT
TRBV7-2,-,-,TRBJ2-2,CASSSRSGPFIGELFF,TGTGCCAGCAGCTCCCGCTCGGGTCCGTTTATCGGGGAGCTGTTTTTT
TRBV28,-,TRBD1,TRBJ1-6,CASRGQGFYNSPLHF,TGTGCCAGCAGGGGACAGGGTTTCTATAATTCACCCCTCCACTTT
TRBV4-1,-,-,TRBJ1-4,CASSLYRGPPGEKLFF,TGCGCCAGCAGCCTCTACCGAGGGCCTCCGGGGGAAAAACTGTTTTTT
TRBV3-1/TRBV3-2,-,-,TRBJ2-5,CASSQDLPETQYF,TGTGCCAGCAGCCAAGACCTACCGGAGACCCAGTACTTC
TRBV19,-,TRBD1,TRBJ1-1,CASSRGTGVSNTEAFF,TGTGCCAGTAGTAGGGGGACAGGAGTCAGTAACACTGAAGCTTTCTTT
TRBV5-5,-,-,TRBJ1-1,CASSYVSDTEAFF,TGTGCCAGCAGCTATGTTTCGGACACTGAAGCTTTCTTT
TRBV6-5,-,TRBD1,TRBJ1-1,CASRTGGAGTEAFF,TGTGCCAGCAGGACAGGGGGCGCGGGGACTGAAGCTTTCTTT
TRBV7-9,few,TRBD2,TRBJ2-1,CASSSTETSSSSYNEQFF,TGTGCCAGCAGCTCAACTGAGACTAGCTCGAGCTCCTACAATGAGCAGTTCTTC
TRBV7-2,few,TRBD1,TRBJ1-1,CASSVSGTEGTEAFF,TGTGCCAGCAGCGTCTCCGGGACAGAAGGCACTGAAGCTTTCTTT
TRBV2,-,TRBD2,TRBJ2-5,CASSEGVTSAETQYF,TGTGCCAGCAGTGAAGGGGTGACTAGCGCTGAGACCCAGTACTTC
TRBV7-9,-,TRBD1,TRBJ2-7,CASSEQGFEQYF,TGTGCCAGCAGCGAACAGGGGTTCGAGCAGTACTTC
TRBV7-8,-,-,TRBJ1-6,CASSLASVLGSSYNSPLHF,TGTGCCAGCAGCTTAGCGTCCGTGTTGGGGAGCTCCTATAATTCACCCCTCCACTTT
TRBV6-5,-,TRBD2,TRBJ2-7,CASSTTSYSYEQYF,TGTGCCAGCAGTACGACTAGCTACTCCTACGAGCAGTACTTC
TRBV2,once,TRBD1,TRBJ1-2,CASSEGTGQSSYTF,TGTGCCAGCAGTGAGGGGACAGGGCAAAGTTCCTACACCTTC
TRBV11-3,-,-,TRBJ1-2,CASSLEQGNGYTF,TGTGCCAGCAGCTTAGAGCAGGGTAATGGCTACACCTTC
TRBV3-1/TRBV3-2,-,TRBD1,TRBJ2-5,CASSQADRVETQYF,TGTGCCAGCAGCCAAGCCGACAGGGTCGAGACCCAGTACTTC
TRBV30,-,-,TRBJ1-4,CAWSEGVDATNEKLFF,TGTGCCTGGAGTGAGGGGGTAGATGCAACTAATGAAAAACTGTTTTTT
TRBV15,-,TRBD1,TRBJ1-2,CATSRDRDRDRDYGYTF,TGTGCCACCAGCAGAGATCGCGACCGGGACAGGGACTATGGCTACACCTTC
TRBV5-1,-,-,TRBJ1-2,CASSLEAGEGYTF,TGCGCCAGCAGCTTGGAAGCCGGGGAGGGCTACACCTTC
TRBV18,-,TRBD2,TRBJ2-1,CASSPQASGEQFF,TGTGCCAGCTCACCACAAGCTAGCGGGGAGCAGTTCTTC
TRBV7-6,-,TRBD2,TRBJ2-1,CASSAQPGGSYNEQFF,TGTGCCAGCAGCGCCCAGCCGGGGGGGTCGTACAATGAGCAGTTCTTC
TRBV6-5,once,-,TRBJ2-7,CASSYYEGGPEQYF,TGTGCCAGCAGTTACTATGAGGGGGGGCCCGAGCAGTACTTC